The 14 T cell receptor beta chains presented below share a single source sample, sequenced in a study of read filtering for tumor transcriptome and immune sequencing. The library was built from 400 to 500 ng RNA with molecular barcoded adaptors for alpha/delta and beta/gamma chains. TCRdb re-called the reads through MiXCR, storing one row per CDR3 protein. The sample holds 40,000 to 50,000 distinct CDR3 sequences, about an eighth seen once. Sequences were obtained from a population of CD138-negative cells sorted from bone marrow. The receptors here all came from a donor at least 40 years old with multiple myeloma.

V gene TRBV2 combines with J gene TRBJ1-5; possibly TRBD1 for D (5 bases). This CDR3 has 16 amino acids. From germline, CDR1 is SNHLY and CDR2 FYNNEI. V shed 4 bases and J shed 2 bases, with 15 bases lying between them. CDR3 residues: CASSGSASRGNQPQHF. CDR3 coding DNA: TGTGCCAGCAGTGGGTCGGCGTCCAGGGGCAATCAGCCCCAGCATTTT.

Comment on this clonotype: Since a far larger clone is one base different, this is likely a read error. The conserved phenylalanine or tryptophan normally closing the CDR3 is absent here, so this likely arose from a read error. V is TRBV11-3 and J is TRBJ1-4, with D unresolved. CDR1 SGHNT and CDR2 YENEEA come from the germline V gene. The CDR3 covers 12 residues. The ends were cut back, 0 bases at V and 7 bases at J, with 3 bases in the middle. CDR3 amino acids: CASSLDREKLFC. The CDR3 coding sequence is TGTGCCAGCAGCTTAGATCGTGAAAAACTGTTTTGT.

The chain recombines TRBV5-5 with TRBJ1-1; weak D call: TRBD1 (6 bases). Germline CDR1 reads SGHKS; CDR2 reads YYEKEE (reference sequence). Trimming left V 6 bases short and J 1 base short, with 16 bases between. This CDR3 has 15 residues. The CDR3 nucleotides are TGTGCCAGCACCCAAATGGGGGGGCAGAACACTGAAGCTTTCTTT. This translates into CASTQMGGQNTEAFF.

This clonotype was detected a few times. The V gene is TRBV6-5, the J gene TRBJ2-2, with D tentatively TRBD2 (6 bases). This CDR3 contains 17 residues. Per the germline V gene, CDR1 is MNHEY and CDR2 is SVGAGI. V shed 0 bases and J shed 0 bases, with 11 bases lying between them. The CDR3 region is CASSYSLRESNTGELFF. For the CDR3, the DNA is TGTGCCAGCAGTTACTCGTTGCGGGAATCGAACACCGGGGAGCTGTTTTTT.

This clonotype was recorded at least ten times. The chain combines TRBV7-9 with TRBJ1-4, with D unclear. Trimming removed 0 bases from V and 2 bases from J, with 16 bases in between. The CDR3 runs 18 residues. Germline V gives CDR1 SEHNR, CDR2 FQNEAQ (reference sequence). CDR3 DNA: TGTGCCAGCAGCTTAGCTGCCCCCGGGGTTCGCACTAATGAAAAACTGTTTTTT. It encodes CASSLAAPGVRTNEKLFF.

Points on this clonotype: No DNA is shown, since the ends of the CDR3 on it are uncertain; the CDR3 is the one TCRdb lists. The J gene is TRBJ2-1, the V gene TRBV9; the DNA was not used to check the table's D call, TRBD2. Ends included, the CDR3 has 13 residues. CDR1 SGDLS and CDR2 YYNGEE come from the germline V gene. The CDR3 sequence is CASSVAAGNEQLF.

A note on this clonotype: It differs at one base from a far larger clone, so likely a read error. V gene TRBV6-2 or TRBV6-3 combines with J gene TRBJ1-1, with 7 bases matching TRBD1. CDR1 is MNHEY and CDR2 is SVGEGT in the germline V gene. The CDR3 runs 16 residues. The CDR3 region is CASIRQGLNMNTEASF. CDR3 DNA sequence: TGTGCCAGCATAAGACAGGGTCTTAACATGAACACTGAAGCTTCCTTT.

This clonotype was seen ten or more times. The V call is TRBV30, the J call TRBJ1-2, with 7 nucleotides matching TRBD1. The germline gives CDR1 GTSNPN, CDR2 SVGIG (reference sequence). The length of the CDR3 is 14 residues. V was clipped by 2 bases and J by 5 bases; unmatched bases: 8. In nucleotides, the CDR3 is TGTGCCTGGAGTTGGGGAGGGGGCCGGTATGGCTACACCTTC. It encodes CAWSWGGGRYGYTF.

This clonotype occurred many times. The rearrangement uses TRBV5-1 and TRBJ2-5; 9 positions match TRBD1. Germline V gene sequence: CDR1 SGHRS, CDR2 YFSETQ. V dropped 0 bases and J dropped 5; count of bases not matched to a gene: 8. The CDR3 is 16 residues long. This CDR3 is CASSLGDRGSRETQYF. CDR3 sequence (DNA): TGCGCCAGCAGCTTGGGCGACAGGGGGAGTAGGGAGACCCAGTACTTC.

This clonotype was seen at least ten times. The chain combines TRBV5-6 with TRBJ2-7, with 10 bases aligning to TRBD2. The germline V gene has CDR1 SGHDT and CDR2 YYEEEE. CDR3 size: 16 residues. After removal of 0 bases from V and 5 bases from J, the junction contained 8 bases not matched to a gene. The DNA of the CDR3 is TGTGCCAGCAGCTTGGCCTTTCTAGCGGGGGCCAACGAGCAGTACTTC. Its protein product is CASSLAFLAGANEQYF. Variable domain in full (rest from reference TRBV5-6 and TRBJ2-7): DAGVTQSPTHLIKTRGQQVTLRCSPKSGHDTVSWYQQALGQGPQFIFQYYEEEERQRGNFPDRFSGHQFPNYSSELNVNALLLGDSALYLCASSLAFLAGANEQYFGPGTRLTVT.

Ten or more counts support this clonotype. CDR3 DNA sequence: TGTGCCAGCAGCTTTGACAGGTACTTGGGCACTGAAGCTTTCTTT. Translation gives CASSFDRYLGTEAFF. This chain joins TRBV12-3 or TRBV12-4 and TRBJ1-1, with D perhaps TRBD1 (6 bases). CDR3 length equals 15 residues. V lost 6 bases to trimming and J lost 4 bases, with 18 bases between them.

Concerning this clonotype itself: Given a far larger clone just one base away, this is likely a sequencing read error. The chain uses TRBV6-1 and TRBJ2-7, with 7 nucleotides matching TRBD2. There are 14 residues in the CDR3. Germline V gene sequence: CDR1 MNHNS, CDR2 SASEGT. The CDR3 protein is CASSYSREGYQQYF. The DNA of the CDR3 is TGTGCCAGCAGTTACTCGAGGGAGGGCTACCAGCAGTACTTC.

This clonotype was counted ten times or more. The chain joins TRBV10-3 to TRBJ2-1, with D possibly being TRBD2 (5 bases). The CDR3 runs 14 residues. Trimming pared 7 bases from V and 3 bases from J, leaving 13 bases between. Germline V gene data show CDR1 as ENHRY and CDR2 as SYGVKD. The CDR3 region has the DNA TGTGCCATCAAAGAGGGAGCGATCTACAATGAGCAGTTCTTC. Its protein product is CAIKEGAIYNEQFF.

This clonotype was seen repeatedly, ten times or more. The CDR3: CASSLVLAGNNEQFF. Here the CDR3 DNA reads TGTGCCAGCAGCTTGGTACTAGCGGGAAACAATGAGCAGTTCTTC. The gene calls are TRBV5-5 and TRBJ2-1, with 10 nucleotides matching TRBD2. The V segment lost 0 bases and the J segment 5 bases; nucleotides outside the gene matches: 2. Germline lookup yields CDR1 SGHKS and CDR2 YYEKEE (reference sequence). This CDR3 comprises 15 residues.